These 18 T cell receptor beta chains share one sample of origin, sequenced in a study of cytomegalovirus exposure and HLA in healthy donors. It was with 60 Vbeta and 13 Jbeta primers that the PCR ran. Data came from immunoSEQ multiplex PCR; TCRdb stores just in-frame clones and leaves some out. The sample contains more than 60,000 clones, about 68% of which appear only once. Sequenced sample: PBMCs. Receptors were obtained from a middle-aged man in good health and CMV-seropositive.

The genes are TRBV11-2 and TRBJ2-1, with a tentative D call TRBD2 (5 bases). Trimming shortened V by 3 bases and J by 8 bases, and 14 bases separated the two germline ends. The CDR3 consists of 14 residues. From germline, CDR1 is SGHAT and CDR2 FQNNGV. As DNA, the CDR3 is TGTGCCAGCAGCTTCCCTGTGGGGAGCCATGAGCAGTTCTTC. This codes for CASSFPVGSHEQFF.

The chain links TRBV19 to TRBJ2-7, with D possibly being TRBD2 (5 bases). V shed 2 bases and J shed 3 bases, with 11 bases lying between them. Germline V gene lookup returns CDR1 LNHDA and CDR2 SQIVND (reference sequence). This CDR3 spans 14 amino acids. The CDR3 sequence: CASSIRTGIYEQYF. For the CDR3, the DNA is TGTGCCAGTAGTATAAGGACCGGGATCTACGAGCAGTACTTC.

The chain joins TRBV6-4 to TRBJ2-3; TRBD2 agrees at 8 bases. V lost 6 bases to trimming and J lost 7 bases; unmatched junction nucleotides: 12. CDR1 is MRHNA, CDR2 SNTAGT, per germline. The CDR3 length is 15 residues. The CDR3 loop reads CASRRPGLGINTQYF. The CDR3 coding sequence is TGTGCCAGCAGAAGACCGGGACTAGGTATCAATACGCAGTATTTT.

CDR3 sequence: CASMTGLFGTDTQYF. CDR3 nucleotides: TGTGCCAGTATGACAGGACTTTTCGGCACAGATACGCAGTATTTT. The chain combines TRBV19 with TRBJ2-3; TRBD1 might be the D (6 bases). This CDR3 region has 15 residues. V lost 7 bases and J lost 1, with 15 bases in between. Germline V lookup: CDR1 LNHDA, CDR2 SQIVND (reference sequence).

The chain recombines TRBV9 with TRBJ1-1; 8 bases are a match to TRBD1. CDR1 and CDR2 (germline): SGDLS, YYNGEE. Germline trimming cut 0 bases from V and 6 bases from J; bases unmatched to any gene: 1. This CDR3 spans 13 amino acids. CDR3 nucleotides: TGTGCCAGCAGCGTAGGGACAGGGTCTGAAGCTTTCTTT. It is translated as CASSVGTGSEAFF. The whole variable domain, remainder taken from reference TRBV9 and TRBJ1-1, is DSGVTQTPKHLITATGQRVTLRCSPRSGDLSVYWYQQSLDQGLQFLIQYYNGEERAKGNILERFSAQQFPDLHSELNLSSLELGDSALYFCASSVGTGSEAFFGQGTRLTVV.

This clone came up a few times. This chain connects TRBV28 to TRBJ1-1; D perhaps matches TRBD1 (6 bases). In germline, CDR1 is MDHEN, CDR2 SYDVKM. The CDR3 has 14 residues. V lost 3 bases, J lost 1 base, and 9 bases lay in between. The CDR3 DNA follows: TGTGCCAGCAGTTTCCAGGGACAGAACACTGAAGCTTTCTTT. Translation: CASSFQGQNTEAFF.

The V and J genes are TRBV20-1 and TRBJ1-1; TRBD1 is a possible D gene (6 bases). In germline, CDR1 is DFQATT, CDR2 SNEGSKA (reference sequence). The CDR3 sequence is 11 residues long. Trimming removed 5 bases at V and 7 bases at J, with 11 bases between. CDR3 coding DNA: TGCAGTGCTTCGGGACACAGTGAAGCTTTCTTT. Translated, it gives CSASGHSEAFF.

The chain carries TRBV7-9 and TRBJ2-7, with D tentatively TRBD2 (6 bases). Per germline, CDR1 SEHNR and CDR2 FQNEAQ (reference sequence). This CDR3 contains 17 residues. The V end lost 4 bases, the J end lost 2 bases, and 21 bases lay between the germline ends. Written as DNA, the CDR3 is TGTGCCAGCAGCTCTCCCAGAGCCGGGGGACGCCCCTACGAGCAGTACTTC. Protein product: CASSSPRAGGRPYEQYF.

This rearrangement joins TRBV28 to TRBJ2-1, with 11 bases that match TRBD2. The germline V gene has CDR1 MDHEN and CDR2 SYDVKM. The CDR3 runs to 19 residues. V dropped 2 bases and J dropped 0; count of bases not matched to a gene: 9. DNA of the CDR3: TGTGCCAGCAGTTTACCGGCTAGCGGGAGGTACAGCTCCTACAATGAGCAGTTCTTC. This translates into CASSLPASGRYSSYNEQFF.

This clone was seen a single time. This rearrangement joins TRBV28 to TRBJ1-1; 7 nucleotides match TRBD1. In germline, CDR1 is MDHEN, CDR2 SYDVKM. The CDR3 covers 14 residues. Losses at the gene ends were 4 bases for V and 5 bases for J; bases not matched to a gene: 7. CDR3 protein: CASSSQGRRTEAFF. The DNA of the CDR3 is TGTGCCAGCAGTTCACAGGGGCGGCGAACTGAAGCTTTCTTT.

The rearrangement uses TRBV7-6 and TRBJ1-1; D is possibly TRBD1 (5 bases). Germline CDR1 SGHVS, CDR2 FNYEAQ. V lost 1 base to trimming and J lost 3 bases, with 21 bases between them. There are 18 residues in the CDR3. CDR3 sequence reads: CASSLVNPMTAGYTEAFF. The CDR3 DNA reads TGTGCCAGCAGCTTAGTGAACCCCATGACAGCGGGGTACACTGAAGCTTTCTTT. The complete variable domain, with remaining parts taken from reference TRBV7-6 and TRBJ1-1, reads GAGVSQSPRYKVTKRGQDVALRCDPISGHVSLYWYRQALGQGPEFLTYFNYEAQQDKSGLPNDRFSAERPEGSISTLTIQRTEQRDSAMYRCASSLVNPMTAGYTEAFFGQGTRLTVV.

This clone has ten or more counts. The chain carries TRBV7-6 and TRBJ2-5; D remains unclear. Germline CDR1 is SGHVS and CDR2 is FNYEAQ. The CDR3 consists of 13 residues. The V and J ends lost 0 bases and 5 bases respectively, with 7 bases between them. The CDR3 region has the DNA TGTGCCAGCAGCTTAGCCCCCAGGGAGACCCAGTACTTC. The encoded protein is CASSLAPRETQYF.

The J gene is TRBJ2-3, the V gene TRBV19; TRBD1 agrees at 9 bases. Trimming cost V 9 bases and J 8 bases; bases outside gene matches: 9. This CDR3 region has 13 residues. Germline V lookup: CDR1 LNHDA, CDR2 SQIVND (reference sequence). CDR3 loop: CASCGDRDATQYF. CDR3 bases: TGTGCCAGCTGTGGGGACAGGGACGCTACGCAGTATTTT.

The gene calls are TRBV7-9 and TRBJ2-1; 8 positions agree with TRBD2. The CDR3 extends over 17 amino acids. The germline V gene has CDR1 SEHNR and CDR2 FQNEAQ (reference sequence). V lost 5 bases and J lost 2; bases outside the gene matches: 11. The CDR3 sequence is CASSPVPAGGPYNEQFF. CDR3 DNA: TGTGCCAGCAGCCCTGTCCCCGCGGGAGGCCCCTACAATGAGCAGTTCTTC.

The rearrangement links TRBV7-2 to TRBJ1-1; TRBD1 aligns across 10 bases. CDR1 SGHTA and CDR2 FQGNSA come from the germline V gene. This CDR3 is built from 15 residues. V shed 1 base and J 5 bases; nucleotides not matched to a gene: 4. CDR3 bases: TGTGCCAGCAGCTTAGGGGGACAGGGGAAGACTGAAGCTTTCTTT. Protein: CASSLGGQGKTEAFF.

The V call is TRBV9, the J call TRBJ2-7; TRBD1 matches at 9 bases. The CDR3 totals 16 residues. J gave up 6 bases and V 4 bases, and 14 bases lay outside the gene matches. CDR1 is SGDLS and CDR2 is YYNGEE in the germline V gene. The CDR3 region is CASSSFTGGERGEQYF. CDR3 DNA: TGTGCCAGCAGCTCTTTTACAGGGGGCGAAAGGGGCGAGCAGTACTTC.

This chain's CDR3 is CASSFLAGSSTDTQYF. The CDR3 DNA is TGTGCCAGCAGCTTCTTAGCGGGTTCTAGCACAGATACGCAGTATTTT. The chain uses TRBV5-6 and TRBJ2-3, with 7 bases that match TRBD2. Germline CDR1 is SGHDT and CDR2 is YYEEEE. The CDR3 consists of 16 residues. V was pared by 2 bases and J by 0 bases, with 6 bases of the junction left unmatched.

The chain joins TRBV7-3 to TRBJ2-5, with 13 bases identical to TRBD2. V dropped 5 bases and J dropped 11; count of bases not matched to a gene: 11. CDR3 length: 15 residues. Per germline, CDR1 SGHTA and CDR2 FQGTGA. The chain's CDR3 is CASSPRTSGSREQYF. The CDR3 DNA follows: TGTGCCAGCAGCCCCCGGACTAGCGGGAGTCGGGAGCAGTACTTC.